A single sample gave rise to the 19 T cell receptor beta chains below, sequenced in a study of breast tumors, draining lymph nodes, adjacent tissues. Samples came from axillary lymph nodes draining the breast cancer. TCRdb reanalysed the multiplex PCR reads using MiXCR and keeps one entry per CDR3 protein. The table shows approximately 150,000 distinct CDR3 sequences, with roughly 35% occurring only once. The sample consisted of axillary lymph node tissue. These receptors came from a female donor with breast cancer. Some clones in this sample may be carry-over from other donors' samples.

On this clonotype: This may come from a read error, since a much larger clone is one base off. The CDR3 DNA reads as TGTGCCAGCAGCTTCAATGGGGCCCCCGTCCTGACTTTC. Its protein product is CASSFNGAPVLTF. This chain uses TRBV11-1 with TRBJ2-6; tentatively, D is TRBD1 (5 bases). The CDR3 contains 13 residues. V gave up 3 bases and J gave up 12 bases, with 12 bases separating them. CDR1 and CDR2 (germline): SGHAT, FQDESV (reference sequence).

This clonotype has a count of ten or more. The chain is built from TRBV5-1 and TRBJ2-2; a weak D match, TRBD1 (6 bases). The CDR3 is 15 residues long. V was shortened by 4 bases and J by 3 bases, with 13 bases between the two germline ends. Germline V lookup: CDR1 SGHRS, CDR2 YFSETQ. The CDR3 here is CASSPEAGDTGELFF. The CDR3 region has the DNA TGCGCCAGCAGCCCGGAGGCAGGGGACACCGGGGAGCTGTTTTTT. The full variable domain, its missing parts supplied by reference TRBV5-1 and TRBJ2-2, is KAGVTQTPRYLIKTRGQQVTLSCSPISGHRSVSWYQQTPGQGLQFLFEYFSETQRNKGNFPGRFSGRQFSNSRSEMNVSTLELGDSALYLCASSPEAGDTGELFFGEGSRLTVL.

This clonotype was picked up many times. The rearrangement uses TRBV6-2 or TRBV6-3 and TRBJ2-1, with 7 bases lining up with TRBD1. J lost 7 bases, V lost 1 base, and 7 bases had no gene match. CDR3 length: 15 residues. From germline, CDR1 is MNHEY and CDR2 SVGEGT. CDR3 nucleotides: TGTGCCAGCAGTTACTTGCGACAGGGACGAAATGAGCAGTTCTTC. Amino acids: CASSYLRQGRNEQFF.

This clonotype has a count of ten or more. The chain uses TRBV3-1 and TRBJ1-3; maybe TRBD1 (5 bases). This CDR3 contains 15 residues. Germline CDR1 is LGHDT and CDR2 is YNNKEL (reference sequence). V lost 4 bases, J lost 2 bases, and 12 bases lay in between. The CDR3 spells CASSPGGGAGNTIYF. For the CDR3, the DNA is TGTGCCAGCAGCCCCGGGGGAGGGGCTGGAAACACCATATATTTT.

This clonotype was detected once. The rearrangement links TRBV29-1 to TRBJ2-2; 7 bases map to TRBD2. CDR1 and CDR2 from the germline V gene are SQVTM and ANQGSEA. This CDR3 is 15 amino acids long. Unmatched junction bases numbered 12, after V lost 7 bases and J lost 4 bases. The CDR3 is CSARVGGRGTGELFF. The CDR3 DNA is TGCAGCGCTCGAGTGGGGGGGAGGGGCACCGGGGAGCTGTTTTTT.

This clonotype was found many times. The V gene is TRBV7-2, the J gene TRBJ2-3; 11 bases match TRBD1. V dropped 5 bases and J dropped 4; count of bases not matched to a gene: 5. Germline CDR1 is SGHTA and CDR2 is FQGNSA. The CDR3 runs to 15 residues. CDR3 DNA sequence: TGTGCCAGCAGCCCGGACAGGGGGCGCGCAGATACGCAGTATTTT. It translates to CASSPDRGRADTQYF.

This clonotype was seen at least ten times. The chain is built from TRBV14 and TRBJ2-3; D possibly matches TRBD1 or TRBD2 (5 bases each). Trimming stripped 5 bases from V and 5 bases from J, with 11 bases between. Germline CDR1 is SGHDN and CDR2 is FVKESK. This CDR3 is 13 amino acids long. CDR3 DNA sequence: TGTGCCAGCAGCGGGGGTCCGGGAGATACGCAGTATTTT. Its translation: CASSGGPGDTQYF.

As to this clonotype: This could be a read error, since a much larger clone is one nucleotide away. This sequence joins TRBV6-2 or TRBV6-3 and TRBJ2-7, with TRBD2 matching 11 bases. The CDR3 spans 17 residues. CDR1 and CDR2 from the germline V gene are MNHEY and SVGEGT. V gave up 5 bases and J gave up 3 bases; unmatched junction bases: 12. CDR3: CASSNLAGGNTDYEQYF. Here the CDR3 DNA reads TGTGCCAGCAGTAACCTAGCGGGAGGTAATACGGACTACGAGCAGTACTTC.

The gene calls are TRBV20-1 and TRBJ1-5; D is unresolved. Germline V lookup: CDR1 DFQATT, CDR2 SNEGSKA (reference sequence). Trimming removed 7 bases from V and 5 bases from J, with 18 bases in between. The CDR3 totals 14 residues. CDR3 in amino acids: CSVHFGMADQPQHF. CDR3 DNA sequence: TGCAGTGTGCACTTTGGGATGGCTGATCAGCCCCAGCATTTT.

This clonotype has ten or more counts. A read error is possible here, since a much larger clone lies one base away. The gene calls are TRBV20-1 and TRBJ1-6, with D unclear. Germline lookup yields CDR1 DFQATT and CDR2 SNEGSKA (reference sequence). Trimming removed 3 bases at V and 9 bases at J, with 18 bases between. The CDR3 runs to 15 residues. This CDR3 is CSASGNRVDTSPLHF. In DNA, the CDR3 is TGCAGTGCTAGCGGCAATCGCGTCGATACTTCACCCCTCCACTTT.

This clonotype has ten or more counts. Possible read error: a much larger clone is one base away. The chain couples TRBV20-1 to TRBJ2-7; TRBD2 might be the D (6 bases). This CDR3 is 14 amino acids long. Germline V gives CDR1 DFQATT, CDR2 SNEGSKA (reference sequence). V lost 3 bases to trimming and J lost 6 bases, with 18 bases between them. CDR3 in amino acids: CSASTWRAFSEQYF. DNA for the CDR3: TGCAGTGCTAGTACGTGGAGGGCCTTCTCCGAGCAGTACTTC.

This clonotype was observed many times. Germline and junction disagree at one end, which may indicate a read error. The V gene is TRBV11-2, the J gene TRBJ2-1; perhaps TRBD2 as D (6 bases). The length of the CDR3 is 15 residues. Germline loops: CDR1 SGHAT, CDR2 FQNNGV. The CDR3 bases are TGTGCCAGCAGCTTACTGGCGGGAAGGGTCAATGGGCAGTTCTTC. Translating it yields CASSLLAGRVNGQFF.

The table lists this clonotype with many counts. The chain couples TRBV20-1 to TRBJ2-1; D could derive from TRBD1 or TRBD2 (5 bases each). V was pared by 6 bases and J by 5 bases, with 20 bases between. The CDR3 is 15 residues long. CDR1 and CDR2 (germline): DFQATT, SNEGSKA (reference sequence). The CDR3 nucleotides read TGCAGTGCGAGACCCGGGACCGCACTCGACAATGAGCAGTTCTTC. Encoded protein: CSARPGTALDNEQFF.

The V gene is TRBV19, the J gene TRBJ1-5; D call uncertain. Trimming cost V 3 bases and J 7 bases, with 7 bases left between them. Germline V gene sequence: CDR1 LNHDA, CDR2 SQIVND (reference sequence). The CDR3 is 12 amino acids. CDR3 residues: CASSINPQPQHF. The CDR3 DNA is TGTGCCAGTAGTATTAACCCGCAGCCCCAGCATTTT.

Worth noting for this clonotype: This may be a read error: a much more frequent sequence differs by one nucleotide. V is TRBV9 and J is TRBJ2-5; tentatively, D is TRBD2 (5 bases). The V gene's germline CDR1 is SGDLS and CDR2 YYNGEE. This CDR3 is built from 14 residues. This CDR3 reads CASSPTIVGETQSF. Written as DNA, the CDR3 is TGTGCCAGCAGCCCGACGATCGTGGGAGAGACCCAGTCCTTC.

As concerns this clonotype: The CDR3 does not close with the conserved phenylalanine or tryptophan, likely indicating a read error. The DNA is omitted, as the CDR3 cannot be located on it reliably, and the CDR3 follows TCRdb's listing. This rearrangement joins TRBV20-1 to TRBJ1-2; the table's D call TRBD1 went unverified against the DNA. The germline V gene has CDR1 DFQATT and CDR2 SNEGSKA (reference sequence). The CDR3 is 10 amino acids in total, end residues counted. The CDR3 region is CSARVVGQGK.

On this clonotype itself: A much larger clone differs by one base, so this may be a read error. The chain links TRBV6-6 to TRBJ1-6; weak D call: TRBD1 (5 bases). Germline values: CDR1 MNHNY, CDR2 SVGAGI (reference sequence). Trimming left V 6 bases short and J 18 bases short, with 15 bases between. This CDR3 has 11 amino acids. CDR3 bases: TGTGCCAGCAGGCCAGGGCCTCTTCCCCACTTT. Its translation: CASRPGPLPHF.

Concerning this clonotype itself: A much larger clone lies a single base off, so this may be a read error. The V and J genes are TRBV7-3 and TRBJ2-1, with 10 bases lining up with TRBD2. Germline V CDR1 and CDR2: SGHTA, FQGTGA. CDR3 length: 15 residues. CDR3 bases: TGTGCCAGCAGCGCTAGCGGGAGAGGCTACAATGAGCAGCTCTTC. The encoded protein is CASSASGRGYNEQLF.

The sample holds many counts of this clonotype. This chain uses TRBV27 with TRBJ2-3; TRBD2 might be the D (6 bases). Looked up from germline, CDR1 is MNHEY and CDR2 is SMNVEV (reference sequence). The V and J ends lost 5 bases and 0 bases respectively, with 15 bases between them. There are 16 residues in the CDR3. The CDR3 DNA reads TGTGCCAGCAGTGCCGCGGGACTGCCTAGCACAGATACGCAGTATTTT. As protein: CASSAAGLPSTDTQYF.